Sequencing of this T cell receptor beta chain was carried out in a study of blood T cell repertoires in COVID-19. Per germline, CDR1 MNHNS and CDR2 SASEGT. The CDR3 length is 16 residues. The V segment lost 2 bases and the J segment 8 bases; nucleotides outside the gene matches: 9. TCRdb's table, derived via immunoSEQ multiplex PCR, lists solely in-frame clones and lacks some. The profile shows some 290,000 clones, over 80% of them singletons. Input material: peripheral blood. This chain links TRBV6-1 with TRBJ2-1, with 10 nucleotides matching TRBD2. The sequence was collected from a man between 60 and 75 years old who had recovered from COVID-19. The chain's CDR3 is CASSESPAGGRDEQFF. The DNA for the CDR3 is TGTGCCAGCAGTGAAAGCCCAGCGGGGGGGCGTGATGAGCAGTTCTTC.